A selection of T cell receptor beta chains follows, all from one sample in a study of lymphopenia after photon versus proton radiotherapy. Assay: immunoSEQ multiplex PCR; the TCRdb copy retains only in-frame clones and omits some. The sample lists over 25,000 clones; roughly nine tenths were seen once. The sequencing used peripheral blood, collected from a patient treated with photon-based radiotherapy. These receptor sequences come from a woman between 50 and 59 years old with pancreatic cancer. Each CDR3 is given with its conserved first and last residue. The D gene is left open where the match is weak. Some rows have no size entry. The others give once, few or many, or a class for an expanded clone.

d_call | clone_size | j_call | v_call | cdr3_aa | cdr3_nt
. | . | TRBJ2-1 | TRBV6-5 | CASSSGAGGYNEQFF | TGTGCCAGCAGCTCGGGGGCAGGGGGCTACAATGAGCAGTTCTTC
. | . | TRBJ1-5 | TRBV7-2 | CASSPGGASQPQHF | TGTGCCAGCAGCCCGGGGGGGGCGAGCCAGCCCCAGCATTTT
. | . | TRBJ2-2 | TRBV5-5 | CASSLDSYTGELFF | TGTGCCAGCAGCTTGGACAGTTACACCGGGGAGCTGTTTTTT
TRBD2 | . | TRBJ2-7 | TRBV5-6 | CASSSTSAAYEQYF | TGTGCCAGCAGCTCCACTAGCGCAGCCTACGAGCAGTACTTC
. | once | TRBJ2-5 | TRBV14 | CASSQYQLSETQYF | TGTGCCAGCAGCCAATATCAGCTGTCCGAGACCCAGTACTTC
TRBD1 | . | TRBJ1-2 | TRBV7-9 | CASSSDRAARGYTF | TGTGCCAGCAGCTCTGACAGGGCGGCTCGTGGCTACACCTTC
. | . | TRBJ1-1 | TRBV28 | CASSLLNPPEAFF | TGTGCCAGCAGTTTACTTAATCCTCCTGAAGCTTTCTTT
TRBD2 | . | TRBJ2-1 | TRBV30 | CAWSWGGSAYNEQFF | TGTGCCTGGAGCTGGGGCGGGAGCGCCTACAATGAGCAGTTCTTC
. | once | TRBJ1-5 | TRBV2 | CASSGEADQPQHF | TGTGCCAGCAGTGGGGAAGCGGATCAGCCCCAGCATTTT
. | . | TRBJ1-5 | TRBV18 | CASSPRAGNSNQPQHF | TGTGCCAGCTCACCCAGGGCAGGGAATAGCAATCAGCCCCAGCATTTT
TRBD2 | . | TRBJ2-7 | TRBV7-8 | CASSPRTSGSSF | TGTGCCAGCAGCCCCCGGACTAGCGGGAGTTCCTTC
. | few | TRBJ1-5 | TRBV2 | CASSEEHGSHQPQHF | TGTGCCAGCAGTGAGGAACATGGGTCCCATCAGCCCCAGCATTTT
. | . | TRBJ1-2 | TRBV27 | CASRSGSVGTANYGYTF | TGTGCCAGCAGGAGTGGAAGCGTGGGTACAGCTAACTATGGCTACACCTTC
. | . | TRBJ1-3 | TRBV5-1 | CASSLAQGVSGNTIYF | TGCGCCAGCAGCTTGGCCCAGGGCGTCTCTGGAAACACCATATATTTT
. | . | TRBJ2-7 | TRBV7-9 | CASSRADSSDYEQYF | TGTGCCAGCAGCCGAGCCGACAGCAGTGACTACGAGCAGTACTTC
. | . | TRBJ1-5 | TRBV29-1 | CSVQRDGGNQPQHF | TGCAGCGTCCAGAGGGACGGGGGCAATCAGCCCCAGCATTTT
. | . | TRBJ2-3 | TRBV7-2 | CASSLSYTDTQYF | TGTGCCAGCAGCTTAAGCTACACAGATACGCAGTATTTT
. | once | TRBJ2-5 | TRBV7-2 | CASSFLAAGQETQYF | TGTGCCAGCAGCTTTCTAGCAGCCGGCCAAGAGACCCAGTACTTC
TRBD1 | . | TRBJ2-1 | TRBV18 | CASSPLGQGSYNEQFF | TGTGCCAGCTCACCACTCGGACAGGGCTCCTACAATGAGCAGTTCTTC
. | . | TRBJ1-4 | TRBV7-9 | CASSRGGTNEKLFF | TGTGCCAGCAGCCGGGGCGGCACTAATGAAAAACTGTTTTTT
TRBD2 | . | TRBJ2-1 | TRBV6-6 | CASRSTSGISYNEQFF | TGTGCCAGCAGATCCACTAGCGGGATCTCCTACAATGAGCAGTTCTTC
. | . | TRBJ1-4 | TRBV27 | CASSSLKATNEKLFF | TGTGCCAGCAGTTCCCTCAAGGCAACTAATGAAAAACTGTTTTTT
TRBD2 | . | TRBJ2-7 | TRBV11-3 | CASSFAAGGYEQYF | TGTGCCAGCAGCTTCGCAGCGGGAGGCTACGAGCAGTACTTC
. | . | TRBJ2-7 | TRBV6-5 | CASSYPGRPYEQYF | TGTGCCAGCAGTTACCCTGGACGGCCCTACGAGCAGTACTTC
TRBD2 | . | TRBJ2-7 | TRBV4-1 | CASSPFEREARRQYF | TGCGCCAGCAGCCCTTTTGAGCGGGAGGCCAGGCGGCAGTACTTC
TRBD2 | . | TRBJ2-2 | TRBV27 | CASSLSGGRVTGELFF | TGTGCCAGCAGTTTATCAGGCGGGAGGGTGACCGGGGAGCTGTTTTTT
TRBD1 | . | TRBJ2-7 | TRBV14 | CASSGTGGFKQYF | TGTGCCAGCAGTGGGACAGGGGGTTTTAAGCAGTACTTC
. | . | TRBJ2-5 | TRBV20-1 | CSAKHGETQYF | TGCAGTGCCAAACATGGGGAGACCCAGTACTTC
. | . | TRBJ1-2 | TRBV27 | CASSLLGKEGSNYGYTF | TGTGCCAGCAGTTTACTAGGGAAGGAGGGCTCTAACTATGGCTACACCTTC
TRBD2 | once | TRBJ2-7 | TRBV5-4 | CASRPGTSGKIGEQYF | TGTGCCAGCAGACCCGGGACTAGCGGAAAAATCGGCGAGCAGTACTTC
TRBD2 | . | TRBJ2-1 | TRBV11-3 | CASSSREALYNEQFF | TGTGCCAGCAGCTCGCGGGAGGCGCTTTACAATGAGCAGTTCTTC
. | . | TRBJ2-7 | TRBV12-2 | CASRLQLPGQGNYEQYF | TGTGCAAGTCGCTTACAACTTCCGGGACAGGGGAACTACGAGCAGTACTTC
. | . | TRBJ1-3 | TRBV23-1 | CASHPLSSGNTIYF | TGCGCCAGCCATCCCCTAAGCTCTGGAAACACCATATATTTT
TRBD2 | . | TRBJ2-1 | TRBV18 | CASSPPGGSNTEQFF | TGTGCCAGCTCACCACCGGGCGGGAGCAACACTGAGCAGTTCTTC
TRBD2 | . | TRBJ2-1 | TRBV11-2 | CASSLVSGRFNEQFF | TGTGCCAGCAGCTTAGTTAGCGGGAGGTTCAATGAGCAGTTCTTC
. | . | TRBJ2-7 | TRBV18 | CASSDRRTSSYEQYF | TGTGCCAGCTCGGACAGGCGGACTAGCTCCTACGAGCAGTACTTC
. | . | TRBJ2-3 | TRBV11-2 | CASSLALRPTDTQYF | TGTGCCAGCAGCTTGGCTCTTAGGCCCACAGATACGCAGTATTTT
. | . | TRBJ1-3 | TRBV9 | CASSVTGNTIYF | TGTGCCAGCAGCGTAACGGGAAACACCATATATTTT
. | . | TRBJ2-1 | TRBV7-9 | CASSSEQAYNEQFF | TGTGCCAGCAGCTCCGAACAGGCGTACAATGAGCAGTTCTTC
. | . | TRBJ2-5 | TRBV14 | CASSQDRQRRETQYF | TGTGCCAGCAGCCAAGATCGGCAACGGAGAGAGACCCAGTACTTC
TRBD2 | . | TRBJ2-1 | TRBV15 | CATSRVALADNEQFF | TGTGCCACCAGCAGAGTGGCCCTAGCGGACAATGAGCAGTTCTTC
. | . | TRBJ2-6 | TRBV19 | CASTIGGYSGANVLTF | TGTGCCAGTACCATCGGAGGTTACTCTGGGGCCAACGTCCTGACTTTC
TRBD2 | . | TRBJ2-1 | TRBV7-2 | CASSLDGGSSYNEQFF | TGTGCCAGCAGCTTAGACGGCGGGAGCTCCTACAATGAGCAGTTCTTC
TRBD1 | . | TRBJ2-1 | TRBV9 | CASSDHPTDRPPYNEQFF | TGTGCCAGCAGCGACCACCCGACGGACAGGCCCCCTTACAATGAGCAGTTCTTC
TRBD2 | . | TRBJ2-1 | TRBV5-1 | CASSLVLAGGPSTNEQFF | TGCGCCAGCAGCTTGGTCCTCGCGGGAGGGCCATCAACAAATGAGCAGTTCTTC
. | . | TRBJ2-1 | TRBV29-1 | CSVEAFNSYNEQFF | TGCAGCGTTGAAGCCTTTAACTCCTACAATGAGCAGTTCTTC
. | once | TRBJ2-2 | TRBV7-9 | CASYGTVNTGELFF | TGTGCCAGCTACGGGACGGTGAACACCGGGGAGCTGTTTTTT
. | . | TRBJ2-1 | TRBV7-6 | CASSLAGIQSSYNEQFF | TGTGCCAGCAGCCTCGCCGGGATACAAAGCTCCTACAATGAGCAGTTCTTC
. | . | TRBJ2-3 | TRBV14 | CASSQGGRASTDTQYF | TGTGCCAGCAGCCAAGGAGGCAGGGCCAGCACAGATACGCAGTATTTT
. | . | TRBJ1-4 | TRBV4-3 | CASSQDGGAEKLFF | TGCGCCAGCAGCCAAGATGGGGGGGCGGAAAAACTGTTTTTT
. | . | TRBJ2-5 | TRBV7-7 | CASSFLGTKETQYF | TGTGCCAGCAGCTTTTTGGGGACCAAGGAGACCCAGTACTTC
TRBD2 | . | TRBJ2-3 | TRBV2 | CASTSSGTTDTQYF | TGTGCCAGCACTTCTAGCGGCACCACAGATACGCAGTATTTT
TRBD2 | . | TRBJ2-2 | TRBV7-9 | CASSLLLSGRSGELFF | TGTGCCAGCAGCTTATTGCTTAGCGGGAGATCCGGGGAGCTGTTTTTT
. | . | TRBJ2-7 | TRBV28 | CASLGTIEQYF | TGTGCCAGTCTAGGGACAATCGAGCAGTACTTC